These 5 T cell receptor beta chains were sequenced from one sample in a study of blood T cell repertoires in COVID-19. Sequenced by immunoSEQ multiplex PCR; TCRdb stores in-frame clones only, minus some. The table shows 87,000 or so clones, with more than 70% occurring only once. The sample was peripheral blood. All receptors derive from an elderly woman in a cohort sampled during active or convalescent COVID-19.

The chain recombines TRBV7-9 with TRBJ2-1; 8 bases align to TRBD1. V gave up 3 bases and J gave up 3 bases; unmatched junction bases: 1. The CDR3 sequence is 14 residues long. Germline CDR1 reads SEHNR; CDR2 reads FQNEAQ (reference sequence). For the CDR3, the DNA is TGTGCCAGCAGCTTCACAGGGGGCTACAATGAGCAGTTCTTC. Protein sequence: CASSFTGGYNEQFF.

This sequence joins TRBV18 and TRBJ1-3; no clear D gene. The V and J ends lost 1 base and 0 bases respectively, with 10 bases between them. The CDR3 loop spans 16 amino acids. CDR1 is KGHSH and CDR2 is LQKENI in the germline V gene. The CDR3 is CASSPQRENSGNTIYF. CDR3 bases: TGTGCCAGCTCACCACAGCGTGAAAACTCTGGAAACACCATATATTTT. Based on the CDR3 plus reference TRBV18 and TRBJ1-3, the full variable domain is NAGVMQNPRHLVRRRGQEARLRCSPMKGHSHVYWYRQLPEEGLKFMVYLQKENIIDESGMPKERFSAEFPKEGPSILRIQQVVRGDSAAYFCASSPQRENSGNTIYFGEGSWLTVV.

CDR3 DNA sequence: TGTGCCAGCAGCTTAGCGCGCACCTTGACAGGCTCCTACGAGCAGTACTTC. Protein sequence: CASSLARTLTGSYEQYF. The chain links TRBV7-6 to TRBJ2-7; D might be TRBD1 (6 bases). This CDR3 comprises 17 residues. Trimming shortened V by 0 bases and J by 0 bases, and 15 bases separated the two germline ends. CDR1 is SGHVS, CDR2 FNYEAQ, per germline.

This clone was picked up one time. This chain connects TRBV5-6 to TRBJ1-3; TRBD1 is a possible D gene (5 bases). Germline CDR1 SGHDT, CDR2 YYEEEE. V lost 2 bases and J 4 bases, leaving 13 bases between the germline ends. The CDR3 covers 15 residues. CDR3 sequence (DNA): TGTGCCAGCAGCTTAGTAGGGGCGGCCGGAAACACCATATATTTT. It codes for CASSLVGAAGNTIYF. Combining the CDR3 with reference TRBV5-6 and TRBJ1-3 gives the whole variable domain DAGVTQSPTHLIKTRGQQVTLRCSPKSGHDTVSWYQQALGQGPQFIFQYYEEEERQRGNFPDRFSGHQFPNYSSELNVNALLLGDSALYLCASSLVGAAGNTIYFGEGSWLTVV.

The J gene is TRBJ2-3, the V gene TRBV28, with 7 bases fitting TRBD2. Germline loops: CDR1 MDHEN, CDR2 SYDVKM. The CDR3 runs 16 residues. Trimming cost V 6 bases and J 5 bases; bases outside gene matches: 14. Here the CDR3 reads CASSYPRRGRGDTQYF. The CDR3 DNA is TGTGCCAGCAGCTACCCTCGTCGCGGGAGAGGAGATACGCAGTATTTT.